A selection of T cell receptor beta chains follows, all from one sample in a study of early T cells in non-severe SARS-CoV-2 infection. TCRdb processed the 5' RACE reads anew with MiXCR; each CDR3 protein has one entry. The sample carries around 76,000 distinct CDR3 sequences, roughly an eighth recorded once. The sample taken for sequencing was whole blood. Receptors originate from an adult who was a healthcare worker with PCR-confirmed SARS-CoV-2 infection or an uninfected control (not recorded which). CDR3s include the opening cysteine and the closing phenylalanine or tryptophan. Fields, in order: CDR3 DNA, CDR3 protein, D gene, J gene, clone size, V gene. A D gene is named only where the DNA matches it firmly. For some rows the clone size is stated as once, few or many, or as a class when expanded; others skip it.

cdr3_nt: TGTGCCAGCAGCGGGGAGGGTTTCCTCCAAGAGACCCAGTACTTC; cdr3_aa: CASSGEGFLQETQYF; d_call: TRBD2; j_call: TRBJ2-5; clone_size: few; v_call: TRBV7-9
cdr3_nt: TGTGCCAGCAGCCAAGCCGGACTAAAATCCTCATACGAGCAGTACTTC; cdr3_aa: CASSQAGLKSSYEQYF; d_call: -; j_call: TRBJ2-7; clone_size: many; v_call: TRBV3-1
cdr3_nt: TGTGCCAGCAGCTTAGCTGGGGCGGAGACCCAGTACTTC; cdr3_aa: CASSLAGAETQYF; d_call: -; j_call: TRBJ2-5; clone_size: few; v_call: TRBV7-8
cdr3_nt: TGTGCCAGCAGCTTGTTCGTGAACACCGGGGAGCTGTTTTTT; cdr3_aa: CASSLFVNTGELFF; d_call: -; j_call: TRBJ2-2; clone_size: -; v_call: TRBV5-6
cdr3_nt: TGTGCCAGCAATCTACAGGGAATATATGGCTACACCTTC; cdr3_aa: CASNLQGIYGYTF; d_call: -; j_call: TRBJ1-2; clone_size: few; v_call: TRBV2
cdr3_nt: TGTGCCAGCAGCCGCGGGACTCCCGTCAGCGAGCAGTACTTC; cdr3_aa: CASSRGTPVSEQYF; d_call: -; j_call: TRBJ2-7; clone_size: -; v_call: TRBV7-9
cdr3_nt: TGTGCCACCAGTGATTGGGGGTGGTCGGTTGCCTACAATGAGCAGTTCTTC; cdr3_aa: CATSDWGWSVAYNEQFF; d_call: -; j_call: TRBJ2-1; clone_size: many; v_call: TRBV24-1
cdr3_nt: TGTGCCATCAGTGAGTCGGGAGGGGGCGAGCAGTACTTC; cdr3_aa: CAISESGGGEQYF; d_call: -; j_call: TRBJ2-7; clone_size: many; v_call: TRBV10-3
cdr3_nt: TGCAGTGCTGGCCGCGGTGAAGCTTTCTTT; cdr3_aa: CSAGRGEAFF; d_call: -; j_call: TRBJ1-1; clone_size: -; v_call: TRBV20-1
cdr3_nt: TGTGCCAGCAGCTTAGGGGAACAGGGATTCCCCGGGGAGCTGTTTTTT; cdr3_aa: CASSLGEQGFPGELFF; d_call: -; j_call: TRBJ2-2; clone_size: -; v_call: TRBV7-8
cdr3_nt: TGTGCCAGCAGCCGTCCTTCCCCTCCTTACAATGAGCAGTTCTTC; cdr3_aa: CASSRPSPPYNEQFF; d_call: -; j_call: TRBJ2-1; clone_size: -; v_call: TRBV6-5
cdr3_nt: TGCGCCAGCAGCTTAACGCCGGGACAGGGAAAGCAGTTCTTC; cdr3_aa: CASSLTPGQGKQFF; d_call: TRBD1; j_call: TRBJ2-1; clone_size: many; v_call: TRBV4-1
cdr3_nt: TGTGCCAGCAGCGGACTAGCGGGCGGGTACAATGAGCAGTTCTTC; cdr3_aa: CASSGLAGGYNEQFF; d_call: TRBD2; j_call: TRBJ2-1; clone_size: many; v_call: TRBV2
cdr3_nt: TGTGCCAGCAGCCAAGAGGGGCGTGAAGCTTTCTTT; cdr3_aa: CASSQEGREAFF; d_call: -; j_call: TRBJ1-1; clone_size: -; v_call: TRBV3-1
cdr3_nt: TGTGCCAGCAGCTTTAGCGGAGCCCCCGCCGATACGCAGTATTTT; cdr3_aa: CASSFSGAPADTQYF; d_call: -; j_call: TRBJ2-3; clone_size: -; v_call: TRBV7-9
cdr3_nt: TGTGCCAGCAGCTCCGGACTAGCGGGCCCCTACGAGCAGTACTTC; cdr3_aa: CASSSGLAGPYEQYF; d_call: TRBD2; j_call: TRBJ2-7; clone_size: -; v_call: TRBV7-2
cdr3_nt: TGTGCCAGTAGCAACCTCCAAGAGACCCAGTACTTC; cdr3_aa: CASSNLQETQYF; d_call: -; j_call: TRBJ2-5; clone_size: few; v_call: TRBV19
cdr3_nt: TGTGCCAGCAGTCCCTCGGGTTCCGAATCCGAGCAGTACTTC; cdr3_aa: CASSPSGSESEQYF; d_call: -; j_call: TRBJ2-7; clone_size: few; v_call: TRBV6-2/TRBV6-3
cdr3_nt: TGTGCCAGCAGCCGACGGACTAGTGAGCAGTTCTTC; cdr3_aa: CASSRRTSEQFF; d_call: TRBD2; j_call: TRBJ2-1; clone_size: many; v_call: TRBV7-6
cdr3_nt: TGCGCCAGCAGCTTACGGCCCAATGGCGCAGATACGCAGTATTTT; cdr3_aa: CASSLRPNGADTQYF; d_call: -; j_call: TRBJ2-3; clone_size: many; v_call: TRBV5-1
cdr3_nt: TGTGCCAGCAGCCTACTAGCGGACAATGAGCAGTTCTTC; cdr3_aa: CASSLLADNEQFF; d_call: TRBD2; j_call: TRBJ2-1; clone_size: few; v_call: TRBV6-5
cdr3_nt: TGTGCCTGTGCTGGGACAGGGGGCGGCAATCAGCCCCAGCATTTT; cdr3_aa: CACAGTGGGNQPQHF; d_call: TRBD1; j_call: TRBJ1-5; clone_size: few; v_call: TRBV30
cdr3_nt: TGTGCCAGCAGAAACCTCGGGGAGACCCAGTACTTC; cdr3_aa: CASRNLGETQYF; d_call: -; j_call: TRBJ2-5; clone_size: many; v_call: TRBV27
cdr3_nt: TGCAGCGTATCCCGGGATACCTACGAGCAGTACTTC; cdr3_aa: CSVSRDTYEQYF; d_call: -; j_call: TRBJ2-7; clone_size: many; v_call: TRBV29-1
cdr3_nt: TGTGCCAGCAGTTTGGGGTCCGGAGGGGCTGAAGCTTTCTTT; cdr3_aa: CASSLGSGGAEAFF; d_call: -; j_call: TRBJ1-1; clone_size: many; v_call: TRBV27
cdr3_nt: TGCAGCGTTGCGGGAGGGTACGAGCAGTACTTC; cdr3_aa: CSVAGGYEQYF; d_call: TRBD2; j_call: TRBJ2-7; clone_size: -; v_call: TRBV29-1
cdr3_nt: TGCAGCGTTAGGACAGGGACGGGAGCGGGATACGAGCAGTACTTC; cdr3_aa: CSVRTGTGAGYEQYF; d_call: -; j_call: TRBJ2-7; clone_size: -; v_call: TRBV29-1
cdr3_nt: TGTGCCAGCAGGGGTCTGCCGGGCCGGAATACGCAGTATTTT; cdr3_aa: CASRGLPGRNTQYF; d_call: -; j_call: TRBJ2-3; clone_size: many; v_call: TRBV28
cdr3_nt: TGCGCCAGCAGCCAATTGGACTCGAACACCGGGGAGCTGTTTTTT; cdr3_aa: CASSQLDSNTGELFF; d_call: -; j_call: TRBJ2-2; clone_size: many; v_call: TRBV4-1
cdr3_nt: TGTGCCAGCAGCTTCGGGACTTCCCAAGAGACCCAGTACTTC; cdr3_aa: CASSFGTSQETQYF; d_call: -; j_call: TRBJ2-5; clone_size: many; v_call: TRBV7-6
cdr3_nt: TGTGCCAGCAGGGATTACACCGGGGAGCTGTTTTTT; cdr3_aa: CASRDYTGELFF; d_call: -; j_call: TRBJ2-2; clone_size: many; v_call: TRBV28
cdr3_nt: TGTGCCAGCAGTGAGGACTATGGCTACACCTTC; cdr3_aa: CASSEDYGYTF; d_call: -; j_call: TRBJ1-2; clone_size: many; v_call: TRBV12-3/TRBV12-4
cdr3_nt: TGCAGCGTTGAGGTGACTAGGAACACCGGGGAGCTGTTTTTT; cdr3_aa: CSVEVTRNTGELFF; d_call: -; j_call: TRBJ2-2; clone_size: few; v_call: TRBV29-1
cdr3_nt: TGCAGCGCGGGGGCAGGGCTGCTGAACCAGCATTTT; cdr3_aa: CSAGAGLLNQHF; d_call: -; j_call: TRBJ1-5; clone_size: -; v_call: TRBV29-1
cdr3_nt: TGTGCCAGCAGCTTATCCGGTGGGAGATACTACAATGAGCAGTTCTTC; cdr3_aa: CASSLSGGRYYNEQFF; d_call: -; j_call: TRBJ2-1; clone_size: many; v_call: TRBV11-2
cdr3_nt: TGTGCCAGCAGCCAAGCGGGGGTTTCGGTAGATACGCAGTATTTT; cdr3_aa: CASSQAGVSVDTQYF; d_call: -; j_call: TRBJ2-3; clone_size: -; v_call: TRBV3-1
cdr3_nt: TGTGCCAGCAGCTATACTACCGGTAGGCTAGCGGGACTCTCCTACGAGCAGTACTTC; cdr3_aa: CASSYTTGRLAGLSYEQYF; d_call: TRBD2; j_call: TRBJ2-7; clone_size: many; v_call: TRBV7-3
cdr3_nt: TGTGCCAGCAGCCAGTTGTTCCGGGCAGATACGCAGTATTTT; cdr3_aa: CASSQLFRADTQYF; d_call: -; j_call: TRBJ2-3; clone_size: many; v_call: TRBV3-1
cdr3_nt: TGCAGTGCTACCCCCTCGGGATGGGGGGCCCCAGAGACCCAGTACTTC; cdr3_aa: CSATPSGWGAPETQYF; d_call: -; j_call: TRBJ2-5; clone_size: many; v_call: TRBV20-1
cdr3_nt: TGCAGCGTTGAACACAGGGAACCCTACGAGCAGTACTTC; cdr3_aa: CSVEHREPYEQYF; d_call: -; j_call: TRBJ2-7; clone_size: -; v_call: TRBV29-1
cdr3_nt: TGTGCCAGCAGCCTAAGACTAGCGGGAGGGCCCTTTGGGATCAATGAGCAGTTCTTC; cdr3_aa: CASSLRLAGGPFGINEQFF; d_call: TRBD2; j_call: TRBJ2-1; clone_size: few; v_call: TRBV7-8
cdr3_nt: TGTGCCAGCACACATAGTCCAGGCGAGCAGTACTTC; cdr3_aa: CASTHSPGEQYF; d_call: -; j_call: TRBJ2-7; clone_size: few; v_call: TRBV7-2
cdr3_nt: TGTGCCAGCAGCGAACTAGCGGGGGTCTCCTACGAGCAGTACTTC; cdr3_aa: CASSELAGVSYEQYF; d_call: TRBD2; j_call: TRBJ2-7; clone_size: many; v_call: TRBV11-2
cdr3_nt: TGTGCCAGCTATTATGGGGAGCGGGACGAGCAGTTCTTC; cdr3_aa: CASYYGERDEQFF; d_call: TRBD2; j_call: TRBJ2-1; clone_size: many; v_call: TRBV12-3/TRBV12-4
cdr3_nt: TGTGCCAGCAGCTTAGGGGGGGCTAGCGGCTACAATGAGCAGTTCTTC; cdr3_aa: CASSLGGASGYNEQFF; d_call: -; j_call: TRBJ2-1; clone_size: many; v_call: TRBV7-3
cdr3_nt: TGCGCCAGCAGTGATATCGATAGCACAGATACGCAGTATTTT; cdr3_aa: CASSDIDSTDTQYF; d_call: -; j_call: TRBJ2-3; clone_size: -; v_call: TRBV10-1
cdr3_nt: TGTGCCAGCAGCTTAACGTTACCGGGCGGCTCTGGGGCCAACGTCCTGACTTTC; cdr3_aa: CASSLTLPGGSGANVLTF; d_call: -; j_call: TRBJ2-6; clone_size: -; v_call: TRBV7-3
cdr3_nt: TGCAGTGCTGGACTAAACAATGAGCAGTTCTTC; cdr3_aa: CSAGLNNEQFF; d_call: -; j_call: TRBJ2-1; clone_size: -; v_call: TRBV20-1
cdr3_nt: TGTGCCAGCAGTGAAGATCCCTACGCCGGGACAGGGATCTCTGGAAACACCATATATTTT; cdr3_aa: CASSEDPYAGTGISGNTIYF; d_call: TRBD1; j_call: TRBJ1-3; clone_size: many; v_call: TRBV2
cdr3_nt: TGTGCCAGCAGCCTAGGGCAGATCGATACGCAGTATTTT; cdr3_aa: CASSLGQIDTQYF; d_call: -; j_call: TRBJ2-3; clone_size: few; v_call: TRBV11-3
cdr3_nt: TGTGCCAGCAGCAAACACACCAGCTACGAGCAGTACTTC; cdr3_aa: CASSKHTSYEQYF; d_call: -; j_call: TRBJ2-7; clone_size: -; v_call: TRBV11-2